This T cell receptor (beta chain) was identified in a study of early T cells in non-severe SARS-CoV-2 infection. Study information: Chains stayed unpaired after sequencing of bulk RNA from unsorted whole blood. Whole-study results and caveats: Anti-spike CD8 specificities were favored by VDJdb matching, whose results missed private and CD4 specificities.

V was shortened by 4 bases and J by 0 bases, with 10 bases between the two germline ends. The CDR3 loop spans 15 amino acids. CDR1 is LNHDA and CDR2 is SQIVND in the germline V gene (reference sequence). With regard to this clonotype: Its cognate antigen is unknown.

Attachment of unique molecular identifiers was made to individual cDNA molecules. TCRdb independently ran MiXCR on the 5' RACE reads; one entry per CDR3 protein. This table holds roughly 88,000 distinct CDR3 sequences, about 15% found once. Sequenced input: whole blood. The genes are TRBV19 and TRBJ1-5; D remains unclear. The TCR was taken from an adult who was a healthcare worker with PCR-confirmed SARS-CoV-2 infection or an uninfected control (not recorded which). CDR3 in amino acids: CASSTLRYSNQPQHF. CDR3 nucleotides: TGTGCCAGTAGTACCCTTAGGTATAGCAATCAGCCCCAGCATTTT.